This is a list of T cell receptor beta chains from one sample in a study of cytomegalovirus exposure and HLA in healthy donors. TCRdb keeps only in-frame clones here, not all; method: immunoSEQ multiplex PCR. The table lists 200,000 to 250,000 clones, under 80% of them singletons. What was sequenced was PBMCs. The receptors were gathered from a woman in her twenties or thirties in good health and CMV-seronegative. The CDR3 runs from the conserved cysteine through the conserved F or W. Fields, in order: clone size, D gene, J gene, V gene, CDR3 protein, CDR3 DNA. The D gene is left open where the match is weak. Some rows mark clone size as missing; the rest say once, few, many or name a class of expanded clone.

abundance: NA; d_gene: TRBD1; j_gene: TRBJ1-5; v_gene: TRBV6-1; CDR3aa: CATQGPIQPQHF; CDR3nt: TGTGCCACACAGGGGCCCATACAGCCCCAGCATTTT
abundance: NA; d_gene: NA; j_gene: TRBJ1-2; v_gene: TRBV7-9; CDR3aa: CASSLGRVGGYTF; CDR3nt: TGTGCCAGCAGCTTAGGCAGGGTGGGAGGCTACACCTTC
abundance: NA; d_gene: TRBD2; j_gene: TRBJ2-3; v_gene: TRBV6-6; CDR3aa: CATGLAGFQDTQYF; CDR3nt: TGTGCCACAGGACTAGCGGGATTCCAAGATACGCAGTATTTT
abundance: NA; d_gene: TRBD1; j_gene: TRBJ2-2; v_gene: TRBV27; CDR3aa: CASTPGQGSGELFF; CDR3nt: TGTGCCAGCACCCCGGGACAGGGGTCCGGGGAGCTGTTTTTT
abundance: NA; d_gene: TRBD1; j_gene: TRBJ1-6; v_gene: TRBV28; CDR3aa: CASSYRDSDTYNSPLHF; CDR3nt: TGTGCCAGCAGTTATCGGGACAGTGACACCTATAATTCACCCCTCCACTTT
abundance: NA; d_gene: NA; j_gene: TRBJ2-2; v_gene: TRBV10-3; CDR3aa: CAIKSGTNTGELFF; CDR3nt: TGTGCCATCAAATCCGGGACAAACACCGGGGAGCTGTTTTTT
abundance: NA; d_gene: TRBD2; j_gene: TRBJ2-1; v_gene: TRBV30; CDR3aa: CAWSAYTGLAGDPSYNEQFF; CDR3nt: TGTGCCTGGAGTGCTTATACGGGACTAGCGGGAGATCCCTCCTACAATGAGCAGTTCTTC
abundance: NA; d_gene: TRBD2; j_gene: TRBJ2-1; v_gene: TRBV27; CDR3aa: CASSFPRGLAGGEQFF; CDR3nt: TGTGCCAGCAGTTTCCCGCGGGGACTAGCGGGAGGCGAGCAGTTCTTC
abundance: NA; d_gene: NA; j_gene: TRBJ1-2; v_gene: TRBV5-6; CDR3aa: CASSLGGVDYGYTF; CDR3nt: TGTGCCAGCAGCTTGGGAGGAGTTGACTATGGCTACACCTTC
abundance: NA; d_gene: TRBD1; j_gene: TRBJ1-6; v_gene: TRBV6-6; CDR3aa: CASSPPGTGIHSPLHF; CDR3nt: TGTGCCAGCAGTCCCCCCGGGACAGGGATTCATTCACCCCTCCACTTT
abundance: NA; d_gene: TRBD2; j_gene: TRBJ2-7; v_gene: TRBV7-9; CDR3aa: CSSRGTSADEQYF; CDR3nt: TGTTCCAGCAGGGGGACTAGCGCGGACGAGCAGTACTTC
abundance: NA; d_gene: TRBD2; j_gene: TRBJ2-7; v_gene: TRBV6-5; CDR3aa: CASTRTSGYEQYF; CDR3nt: TGTGCCAGCACCAGGACTAGCGGCTACGAGCAGTACTTC
abundance: NA; d_gene: TRBD1; j_gene: TRBJ1-6; v_gene: TRBV6-1; CDR3aa: CASGQTWTGVSPLHF; CDR3nt: TGTGCCAGCGGCCAGACTTGGACAGGGGTTTCACCCCTCCACTTT
abundance: NA; d_gene: TRBD2; j_gene: TRBJ2-5; v_gene: TRBV5-1; CDR3aa: CASSLTGGIETQYF; CDR3nt: TGCGCCAGCAGCTTAACGGGAGGGATAGAGACCCAGTACTTC
abundance: once; d_gene: NA; j_gene: TRBJ1-5; v_gene: TRBV15; CDR3aa: CATSQDRFGSNQPQHF; CDR3nt: TGTGCCACCAGCCAAGACAGGTTCGGAAGCAATCAGCCCCAGCATTTT
abundance: NA; d_gene: TRBD1; j_gene: TRBJ1-1; v_gene: TRBV27; CDR3aa: CASHRDRGTEAFF; CDR3nt: TGTGCCAGCCACAGGGACAGGGGTACTGAGGCTTTCTTT
abundance: NA; d_gene: NA; j_gene: TRBJ2-1; v_gene: TRBV7-9; CDR3aa: CASSWEEEQFF; CDR3nt: TGTGCCAGCAGCTGGGAGGAAGAGCAGTTCTTC
abundance: once; d_gene: TRBD2; j_gene: TRBJ2-1; v_gene: TRBV7-3; CDR3aa: CASSLIGTSGFYNEQFF; CDR3nt: TGTGCCAGCAGCTTAATAGGGACTAGCGGGTTCTACAATGAGCAGTTCTTC
abundance: NA; d_gene: TRBD2; j_gene: TRBJ2-3; v_gene: TRBV19; CDR3aa: CASSIGGTSGPGSDTQYF; CDR3nt: TGTGCCAGTAGTATAGGCGGGACTAGCGGACCCGGGTCAGATACGCAGTATTTT
abundance: NA; d_gene: TRBD1; j_gene: TRBJ1-2; v_gene: TRBV7-9; CDR3aa: CASSPAGTGDGLGYTF; CDR3nt: TGTGCCAGCAGCCCGGCCGGGACAGGGGACGGGTTGGGCTACACCTTC
abundance: few; d_gene: TRBD1; j_gene: TRBJ1-1; v_gene: TRBV5-6; CDR3aa: CASSRGQVNTEAFF; CDR3nt: TGTGCCAGCAGCCGGGGACAGGTGAACACTGAAGCTTTCTTT
abundance: NA; d_gene: TRBD1; j_gene: TRBJ1-2; v_gene: TRBV5-4; CDR3aa: CASSLGDRAGGYTF; CDR3nt: TGTGCCAGCAGCTTGGGGGACAGGGCGGGTGGCTACACCTTC
abundance: few; d_gene: TRBD2; j_gene: TRBJ2-7; v_gene: TRBV7-2; CDR3aa: CASSPSGLAGVTYEQYF; CDR3nt: TGTGCCAGCAGCCCCTCAGGGCTAGCGGGGGTAACCTACGAGCAGTACTTC
abundance: NA; d_gene: NA; j_gene: TRBJ2-2; v_gene: TRBV7-2; CDR3aa: CASSLARVTGELFF; CDR3nt: TGTGCCAGCAGCTTAGCGAGGGTGACCGGGGAGCTGTTTTTT
abundance: NA; d_gene: NA; j_gene: TRBJ1-2; v_gene: TRBV13; CDR3aa: CASSPHDRRQSYGYTF; CDR3nt: TGTGCCAGCAGCCCTCACGACAGGAGGCAAAGCTATGGCTACACCTTC
abundance: NA; d_gene: TRBD1; j_gene: TRBJ1-5; v_gene: TRBV30; CDR3aa: CAWSSGTGYQPQHF; CDR3nt: TGTGCCTGGAGTTCCGGGACAGGGTATCAGCCCCAGCATTTT
abundance: NA; d_gene: NA; j_gene: TRBJ1-1; v_gene: TRBV6-5; CDR3aa: CASSYSVGGETEAFF; CDR3nt: TGTGCCAGCAGTTACTCCGTCGGCGGGGAGACTGAAGCTTTCTTT
abundance: NA; d_gene: NA; j_gene: TRBJ2-7; v_gene: TRBV6-1; CDR3aa: CASSRLFPGEQYF; CDR3nt: TGTGCCAGCAGCCGTCTGTTCCCGGGGGAGCAGTACTTC
abundance: few; d_gene: NA; j_gene: TRBJ1-4; v_gene: TRBV6-6; CDR3aa: CASSYSSRGNEKLFF; CDR3nt: TGTGCCAGCAGTTACTCAAGCAGGGGTAATGAAAAACTGTTTTTT
abundance: NA; d_gene: NA; j_gene: TRBJ1-5; v_gene: TRBV10-1; CDR3aa: CASRGSQPQHF; CDR3nt: TGCGCCAGCAGGGGGAGTCAGCCCCAGCATTTT
abundance: NA; d_gene: NA; j_gene: TRBJ1-2; v_gene: TRBV6-6; CDR3aa: CASSPRQSGGYTF; CDR3nt: TGTGCCAGCAGTCCGAGACAGTCGGGCGGCTACACCTTC
abundance: NA; d_gene: NA; j_gene: TRBJ2-4; v_gene: TRBV2; CDR3aa: CASRSQGNKNIQYF; CDR3nt: TGTGCCAGCAGGTCTCAGGGGAACAAAAACATTCAGTACTTC
abundance: NA; d_gene: NA; j_gene: TRBJ2-4; v_gene: TRBV7-6; CDR3aa: CASSPEKAKNIQYF; CDR3nt: TGTGCCAGCAGCCCCGAGAAAGCCAAAAACATTCAGTACTTC
abundance: NA; d_gene: TRBD2; j_gene: TRBJ2-1; v_gene: TRBV4-1; CDR3aa: CASSPRTSGGDNEQFF; CDR3nt: TGCGCCAGCAGCCCCCGGACTAGCGGGGGGGACAATGAGCAGTTCTTC
abundance: NA; d_gene: TRBD1; j_gene: TRBJ2-5; v_gene: TRBV14; CDR3aa: CASRTGQGETQYF; CDR3nt: TGTGCCAGCAGGACCGGACAGGGCGAGACCCAGTACTTC
abundance: NA; d_gene: TRBD2; j_gene: TRBJ2-3; v_gene: TRBV2; CDR3aa: CARTSGGARDTQYF; CDR3nt: TGTGCCAGGACTAGCGGGGGGGCCAGGGATACGCAGTATTTT
abundance: NA; d_gene: TRBD1; j_gene: TRBJ1-2; v_gene: TRBV19; CDR3aa: CASRPGQGAGYTF; CDR3nt: TGTGCCAGTAGGCCGGGACAGGGGGCTGGCTACACCTTC
abundance: NA; d_gene: TRBD1; j_gene: TRBJ2-4; v_gene: TRBV6-1; CDR3aa: CASSDRGRNIQYF; CDR3nt: TGTGCCAGCAGCGACAGGGGCAGAAACATTCAGTACTTC
abundance: NA; d_gene: NA; j_gene: TRBJ2-3; v_gene: TRBV30; CDR3aa: CAWSGSTSSADTQYF; CDR3nt: TGTGCCTGGAGTGGGTCCACCTCTAGCGCAGATACGCAGTATTTT
abundance: NA; d_gene: TRBD1; j_gene: TRBJ1-5; v_gene: TRBV2; CDR3aa: CASSGAGGPTNQPQHF; CDR3nt: TGTGCCAGCAGTGGGGCAGGGGGCCCCACGAATCAGCCCCAGCATTTT